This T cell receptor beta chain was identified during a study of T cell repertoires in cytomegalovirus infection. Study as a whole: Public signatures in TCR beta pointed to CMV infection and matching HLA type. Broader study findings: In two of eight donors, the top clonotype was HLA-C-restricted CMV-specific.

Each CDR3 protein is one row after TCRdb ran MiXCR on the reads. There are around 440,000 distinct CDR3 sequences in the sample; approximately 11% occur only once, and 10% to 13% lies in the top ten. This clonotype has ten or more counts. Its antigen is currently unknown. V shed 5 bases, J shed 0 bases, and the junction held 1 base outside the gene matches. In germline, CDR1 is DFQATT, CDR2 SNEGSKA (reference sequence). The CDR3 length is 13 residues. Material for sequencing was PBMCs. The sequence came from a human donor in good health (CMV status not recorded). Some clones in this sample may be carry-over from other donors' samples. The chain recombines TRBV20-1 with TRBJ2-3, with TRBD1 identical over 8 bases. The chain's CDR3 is CSARTGSTDTQYF. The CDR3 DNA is TGCAGTGCTCGGACAGGGAGCACAGATACGCAGTATTTT.